This T cell receptor (beta chain) appears in the sequencing data of a study of control samples from healthy donors and cancer patients. The V end lost 4 bases, the J end lost 7 bases, and 14 bases lay between the germline ends. The germline CDR1 and CDR2 sequences are GTSNPN and SVGIG (reference sequence). The CDR3 consists of 14 residues. Data came from immunoSEQ multiplex PCR; TCRdb stores just in-frame clones and leaves some out. The data contain around 150,000 clones, around 95% of them singletons. The origin of this receptor is a woman in her 40s in good health. The chain employs TRBV30 and TRBJ1-6; a weak D match, TRBD1 (5 bases). The sample taken for sequencing was blood. The CDR3 DNA reads as TGTGCCTGGAATCAGGGTATCGACAATTCACCCCTCCACTTT. It is translated as CAWNQGIDNSPLHF.